The clone carrying this T cell receptor (beta chain) has more than one count but fewer than ten. Antigen specificity is unknown. TCRdb ran MiXCR on the 5' RACE reads and lists one entry per CDR3 protein. This sample has 95,000 to 150,000 distinct CDR3 sequences; 12% to 15% occur once, and the top ten carry approximately 39%. The source of the sample is a study of T cells after yellow fever vaccination. Notes on the study in general: A large majority of primary-vaccination clones showed up again after the booster (approximately 96% CD4, roughly 91% CD8).

The source is a man between 18 and 35 years old who received the YFV17D yellow fever vaccine. The sequences come from CD8+ T cells sorted from PBMCs, collected 5 days after the yellow fever booster vaccination.

CDR3 sequence (DNA): TGCGCCAGCAGCCTCTACGCGGGGGCGCAGGGCACTGAAGCTTTCTTT. Its translation is CASSLYAGAQGTEAFF. The chain couples TRBV4-1 to TRBJ1-1; perhaps TRBD1 as D (6 bases). The germline V and J ends were trimmed by 4 bases and 4 bases, with 19 bases remaining between them. Germline CDR1 MGHRA, CDR2 YSYEKL. This CDR3 spans 16 amino acids.